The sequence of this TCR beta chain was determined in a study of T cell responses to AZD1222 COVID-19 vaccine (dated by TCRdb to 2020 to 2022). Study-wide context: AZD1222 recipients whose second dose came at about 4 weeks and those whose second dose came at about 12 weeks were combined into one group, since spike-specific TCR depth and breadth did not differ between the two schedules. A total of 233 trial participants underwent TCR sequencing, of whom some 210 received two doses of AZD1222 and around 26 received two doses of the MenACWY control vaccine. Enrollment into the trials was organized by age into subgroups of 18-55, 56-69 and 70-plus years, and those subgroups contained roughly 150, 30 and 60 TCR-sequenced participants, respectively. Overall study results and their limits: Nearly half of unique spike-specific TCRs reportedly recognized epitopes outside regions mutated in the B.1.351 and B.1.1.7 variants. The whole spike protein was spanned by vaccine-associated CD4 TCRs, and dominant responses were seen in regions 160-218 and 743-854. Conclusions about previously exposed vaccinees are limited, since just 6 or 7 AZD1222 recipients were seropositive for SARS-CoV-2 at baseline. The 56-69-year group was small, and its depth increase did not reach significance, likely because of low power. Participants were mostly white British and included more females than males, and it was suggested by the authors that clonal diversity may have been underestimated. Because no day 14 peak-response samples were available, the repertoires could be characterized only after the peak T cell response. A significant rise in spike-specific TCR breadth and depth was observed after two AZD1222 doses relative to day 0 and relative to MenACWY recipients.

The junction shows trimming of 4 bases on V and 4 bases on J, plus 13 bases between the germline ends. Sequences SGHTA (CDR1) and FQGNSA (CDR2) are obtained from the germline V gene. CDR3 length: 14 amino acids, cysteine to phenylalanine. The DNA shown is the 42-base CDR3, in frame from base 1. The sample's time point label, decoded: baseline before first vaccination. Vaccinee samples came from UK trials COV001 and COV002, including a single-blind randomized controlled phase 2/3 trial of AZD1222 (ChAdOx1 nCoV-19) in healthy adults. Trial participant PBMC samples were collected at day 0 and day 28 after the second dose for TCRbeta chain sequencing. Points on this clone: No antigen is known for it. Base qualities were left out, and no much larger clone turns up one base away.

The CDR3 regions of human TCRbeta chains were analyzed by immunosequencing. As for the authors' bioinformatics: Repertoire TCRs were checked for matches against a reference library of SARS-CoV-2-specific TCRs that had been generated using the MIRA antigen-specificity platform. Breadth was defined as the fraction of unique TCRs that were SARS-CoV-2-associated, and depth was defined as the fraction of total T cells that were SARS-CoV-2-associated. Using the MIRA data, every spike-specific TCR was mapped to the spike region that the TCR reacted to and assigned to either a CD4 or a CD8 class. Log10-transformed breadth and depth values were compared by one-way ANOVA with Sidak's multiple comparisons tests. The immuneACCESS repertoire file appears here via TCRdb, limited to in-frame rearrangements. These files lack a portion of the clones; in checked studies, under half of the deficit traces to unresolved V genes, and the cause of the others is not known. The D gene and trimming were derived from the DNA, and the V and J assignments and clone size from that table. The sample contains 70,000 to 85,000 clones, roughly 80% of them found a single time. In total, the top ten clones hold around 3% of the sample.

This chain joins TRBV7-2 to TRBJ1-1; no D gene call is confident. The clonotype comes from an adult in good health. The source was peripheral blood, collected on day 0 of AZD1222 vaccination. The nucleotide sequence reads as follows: TGTGCCAGCAGCTCTATTATATTGGGCACTGAAGCTTTCTTT. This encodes CASSSIILGTEAFF.